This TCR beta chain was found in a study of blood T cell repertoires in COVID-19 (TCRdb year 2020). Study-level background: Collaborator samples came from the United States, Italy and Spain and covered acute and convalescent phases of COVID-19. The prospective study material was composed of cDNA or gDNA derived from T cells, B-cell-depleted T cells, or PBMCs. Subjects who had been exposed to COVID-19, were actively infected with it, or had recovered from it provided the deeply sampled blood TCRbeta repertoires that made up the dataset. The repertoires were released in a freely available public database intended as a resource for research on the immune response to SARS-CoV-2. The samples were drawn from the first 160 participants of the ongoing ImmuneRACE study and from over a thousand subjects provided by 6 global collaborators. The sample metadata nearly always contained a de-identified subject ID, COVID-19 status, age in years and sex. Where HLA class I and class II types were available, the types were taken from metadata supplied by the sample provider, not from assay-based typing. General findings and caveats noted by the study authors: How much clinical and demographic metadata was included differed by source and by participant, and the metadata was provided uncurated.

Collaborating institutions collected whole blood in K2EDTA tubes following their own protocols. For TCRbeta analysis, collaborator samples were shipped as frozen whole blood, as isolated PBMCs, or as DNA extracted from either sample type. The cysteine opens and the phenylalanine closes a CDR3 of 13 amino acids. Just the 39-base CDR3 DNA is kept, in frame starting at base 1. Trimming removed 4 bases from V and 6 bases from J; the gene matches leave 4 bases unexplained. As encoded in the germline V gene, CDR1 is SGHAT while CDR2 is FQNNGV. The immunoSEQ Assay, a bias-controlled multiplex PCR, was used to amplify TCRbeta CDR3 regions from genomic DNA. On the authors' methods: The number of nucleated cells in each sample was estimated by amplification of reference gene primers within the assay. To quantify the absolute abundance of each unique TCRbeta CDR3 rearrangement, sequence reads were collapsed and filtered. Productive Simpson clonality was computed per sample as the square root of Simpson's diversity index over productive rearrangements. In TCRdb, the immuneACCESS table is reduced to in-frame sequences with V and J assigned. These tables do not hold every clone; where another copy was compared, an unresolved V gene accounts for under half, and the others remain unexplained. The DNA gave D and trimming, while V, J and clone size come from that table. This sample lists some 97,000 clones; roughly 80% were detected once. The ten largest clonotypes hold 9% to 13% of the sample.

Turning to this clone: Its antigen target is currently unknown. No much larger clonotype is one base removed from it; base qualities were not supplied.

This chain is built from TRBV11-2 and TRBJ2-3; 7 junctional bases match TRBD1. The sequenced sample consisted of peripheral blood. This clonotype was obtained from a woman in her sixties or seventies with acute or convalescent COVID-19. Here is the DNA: TGTGCCAGCAGCTCCGACAGGGAGGATACGCAGTATTTT. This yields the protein CASSSDREDTQYF.